This TCR beta chain is drawn from a study of early T cells in non-severe SARS-CoV-2 infection. TCRdb processed the 5' RACE reads anew with MiXCR; each CDR3 protein has one entry. The table records 95,000 to 150,000 distinct CDR3 sequences, approximately 15% of them present only once. V shed 3 bases, J shed 6 bases, and the junction held 6 bases outside the gene matches. Germline V gene sequence: CDR1 GTSNPN, CDR2 SVGIG (reference sequence). CDR3 length equals 14 residues. In this sample, this clonotype turned up a few times. The sequenced sample was whole blood. J is TRBJ1-4 and V is TRBV30, with 8 nucleotides matching TRBD1. This TCR came from an adult who was a healthcare worker with PCR-confirmed SARS-CoV-2 infection or an uninfected control (not recorded which). DNA for the CDR3: TGTGCCTGGAGCCAGGGACAGGCTTATGAAAAACTGTTTTTT. Residues: CAWSQGQAYEKLFF.